Sequencing of this T cell receptor beta chain was carried out in a study of blood T cell repertoires in COVID-19. At the level of the study: The samples span acute and convalescent COVID-19 from the United States, Italy and Spain. From T cells, B-cell-depleted T cells, or PBMCs came the material, which was cDNA or gDNA.

This clone has at least ten counts. Authors' methods: It was from reference gene primer amplification that nucleated cell counts were estimated. Data came from immunoSEQ multiplex PCR; TCRdb stores just in-frame clones and leaves some out. The V and J calls and clone size come from that table; D and trimming were worked out from the DNA. The sample contains roughly 160,000 clones, roughly 84% of which appear only once. This CDR3 spans 14 amino acids. The germline gives CDR1 SGHRS, CDR2 YFSETQ. Trimming cost V 2 bases and J 0 bases, with 8 bases left between them. Specimen: peripheral blood. The clonotype was recovered from a woman older than 75 with active or convalescent COVID-19. This chain uses TRBV5-1 with TRBJ1-2, with D tentatively TRBD1 (5 bases). The CDR3 nucleotides read TGCGCCAGCAGCTTCCAGGGCCCTAACTATGGCTACACCTTC. It is translated as CASSFQGPNYGYTF.